This T cell receptor (beta chain) was found in a study of neurological immune-mediated disorders. Study overall: There were some 34 multiple sclerosis patients. Of these, roughly 30 had relapsing-remitting MS and 3 had secondary progressive MS. Study results and limitations: No CDR3 amino acid sequences recurred among expanded clones across subjects, suggesting private repertoires in all groups.

Worth noting for this clonotype: Antigen specificity is unknown.

cDNA synthesis was performed by 5'RACE with 10-nucleotide random UMIs. One entry per CDR3 protein results from TCRdb running MiXCR on the 5' RACE reads. The sample contains under 60,000 distinct CDR3 sequences, over 4.5% of which appear only once. The V end lost 5 bases, the J end lost 3 bases, and 23 bases lay between the germline ends. CDR3 length: 17 residues. The germline V gene encodes CDR1 SGHNT and CDR2 YYREEE (reference sequence). The chain carries TRBV5-4 and TRBJ1-1, with TRBD1 as a possible D gene (5 bases). The sample taken for sequencing was CD4+ T cells from blood. The receptor was isolated from a woman aged 18-29 years with multiple sclerosis. The CDR3 loop reads CASSTGTNTPRDTEAFF. The CDR3, as DNA: TGTGCCAGCAGTACCGGGACCAACACTCCCCGGGACACTGAAGCTTTCTTT.